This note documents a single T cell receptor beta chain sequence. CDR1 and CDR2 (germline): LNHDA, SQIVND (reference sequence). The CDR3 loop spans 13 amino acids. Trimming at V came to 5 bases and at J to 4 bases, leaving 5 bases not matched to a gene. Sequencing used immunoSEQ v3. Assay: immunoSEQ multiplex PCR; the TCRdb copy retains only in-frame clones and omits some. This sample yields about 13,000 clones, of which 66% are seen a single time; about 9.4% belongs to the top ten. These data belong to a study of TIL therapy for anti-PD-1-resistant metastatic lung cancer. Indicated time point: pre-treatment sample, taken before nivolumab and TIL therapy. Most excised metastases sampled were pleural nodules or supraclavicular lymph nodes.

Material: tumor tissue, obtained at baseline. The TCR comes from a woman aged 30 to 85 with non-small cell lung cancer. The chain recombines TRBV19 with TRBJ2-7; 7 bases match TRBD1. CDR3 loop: CASSSAGGYEQYF. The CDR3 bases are TGTGCCAGTAGTTCCGCAGGGGGTTACGAGCAGTACTTC.